The sequence of this T cell receptor (beta chain) was determined in a study of shared T cell receptors in the human thymus. This clone was counted a few times. Profiled with immunoSEQ multiplex PCR; TCRdb holds only in-frame clones, not every one. The sample lists some 760,000 clones, 75% to 90% occurring once. The CDR3 loop spans 15 amino acids. In germline, CDR1 is MGHDK, CDR2 SYGVNS. V was clipped by 2 bases and J by 5 bases; unmatched bases: 7. These same records also appear under a second study, on human thymus T cells. That work adds: Healthy Finnish infants undergoing corrective surgery for congenital heart defects were used as donors. In corrective heart surgery, resections were taken, and these provided the thymus tissue. Related studies noted strongly shared thymic repertoires across unrelated people.

This TCR derives from a girl under three years old with a congenital heart defect. Sequenced sample: thymocytes. The chain has TRBV25-1 and TRBJ1-1; 8 bases are shared with TRBD1. DNA of the CDR3: TGTGCCAGCAGTGAACACGACAGGGGCACGACTGAAGCTTTCTTT. This codes for CASSEHDRGTTEAFF.